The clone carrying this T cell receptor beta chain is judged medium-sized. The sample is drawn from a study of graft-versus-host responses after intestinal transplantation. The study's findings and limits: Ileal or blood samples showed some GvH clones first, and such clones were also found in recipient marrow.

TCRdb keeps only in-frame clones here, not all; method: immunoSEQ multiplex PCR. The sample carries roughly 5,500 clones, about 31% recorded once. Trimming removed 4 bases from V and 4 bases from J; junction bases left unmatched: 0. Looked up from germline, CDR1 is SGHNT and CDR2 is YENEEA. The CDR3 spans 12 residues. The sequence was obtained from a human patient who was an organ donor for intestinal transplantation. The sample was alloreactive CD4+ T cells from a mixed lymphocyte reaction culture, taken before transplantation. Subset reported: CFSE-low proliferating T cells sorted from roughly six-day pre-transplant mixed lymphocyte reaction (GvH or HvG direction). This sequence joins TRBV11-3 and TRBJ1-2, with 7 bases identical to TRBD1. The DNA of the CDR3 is TGTGCCAGCAGCTCAGGGGGCTATGGCTACACCTTC. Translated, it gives CASSSGGYGYTF.